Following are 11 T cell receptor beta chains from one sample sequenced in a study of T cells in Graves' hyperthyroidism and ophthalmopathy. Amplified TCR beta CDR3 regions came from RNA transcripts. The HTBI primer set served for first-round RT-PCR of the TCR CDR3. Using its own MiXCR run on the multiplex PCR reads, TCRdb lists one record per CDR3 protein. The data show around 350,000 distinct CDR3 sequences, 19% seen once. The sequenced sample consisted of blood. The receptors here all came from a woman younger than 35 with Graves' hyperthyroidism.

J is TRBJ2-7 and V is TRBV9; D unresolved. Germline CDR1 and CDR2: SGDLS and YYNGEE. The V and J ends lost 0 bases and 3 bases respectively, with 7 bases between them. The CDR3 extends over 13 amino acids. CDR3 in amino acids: CASSVDVDYEQYF. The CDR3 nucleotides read TGTGCCAGCAGCGTAGATGTAGACTACGAGCAGTACTTC.

CDR3 sequence reads: CASSLWGGYEQYF. The DNA of the CDR3 is TGTGCCAGCAGCTTGTGGGGGGGCTACGAGCAGTACTTC. V usage is TRBV7-2 and J usage is TRBJ2-7, with 7 nucleotides matching TRBD2. V lost 3 bases to trimming and J lost 3 bases; unmatched junction nucleotides: 2. The CDR3 totals 13 residues. Germline V gene sequence: CDR1 SGHTA, CDR2 FQGNSA.

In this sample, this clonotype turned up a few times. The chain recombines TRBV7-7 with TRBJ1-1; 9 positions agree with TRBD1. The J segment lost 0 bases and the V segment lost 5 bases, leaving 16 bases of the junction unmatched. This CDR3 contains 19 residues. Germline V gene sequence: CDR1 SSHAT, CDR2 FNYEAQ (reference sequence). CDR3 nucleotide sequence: TGTGCCAGCAGCCCCAGTCCCGGGACAGGGCCATTCATGAACACTGAAGCTTTCTTT. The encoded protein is CASSPSPGTGPFMNTEAFF.

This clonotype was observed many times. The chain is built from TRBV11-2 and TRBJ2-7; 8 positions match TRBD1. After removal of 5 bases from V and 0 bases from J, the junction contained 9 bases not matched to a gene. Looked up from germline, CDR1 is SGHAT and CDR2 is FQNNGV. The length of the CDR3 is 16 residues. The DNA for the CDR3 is TGTGCCAGCAGCCAGTTCTCGGGACAGGCCTCCTACGAGCAGTACTTC. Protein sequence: CASSQFSGQASYEQYF. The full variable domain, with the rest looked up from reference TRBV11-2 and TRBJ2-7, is EAGVAQSPRYKIIEKRQSVAFWCNPISGHATLYWYQQILGQGPKLLIQFQNNGVVDDSQLPKDRFSAERLKGVDSTLKIQPAKLEDSAVYLCASSQFSGQASYEQYFGPGTRLTVT.

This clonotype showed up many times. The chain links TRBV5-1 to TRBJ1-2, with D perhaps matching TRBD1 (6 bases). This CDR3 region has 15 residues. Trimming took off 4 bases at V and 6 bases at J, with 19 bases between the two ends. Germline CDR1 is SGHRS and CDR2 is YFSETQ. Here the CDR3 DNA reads TGCGCCAGCAGCCCGCCCCGGGGGCTGAGGGATGGCTACACCTTC. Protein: CASSPPRGLRDGYTF. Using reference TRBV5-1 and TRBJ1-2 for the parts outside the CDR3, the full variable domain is KAGVTQTPRYLIKTRGQQVTLSCSPISGHRSVSWYQQTPGQGLQFLFEYFSETQRNKGNFPGRFSGRQFSNSRSEMNVSTLELGDSALYLCASSPPRGLRDGYTFGSGTRLTVV.

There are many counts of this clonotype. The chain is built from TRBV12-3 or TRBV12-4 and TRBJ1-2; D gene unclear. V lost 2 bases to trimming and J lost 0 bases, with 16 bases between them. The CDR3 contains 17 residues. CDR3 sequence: CASSLSQYSATNYGYTF. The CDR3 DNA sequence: TGTGCCAGCAGTTTATCCCAATACAGTGCTACTAACTATGGCTACACCTTC.

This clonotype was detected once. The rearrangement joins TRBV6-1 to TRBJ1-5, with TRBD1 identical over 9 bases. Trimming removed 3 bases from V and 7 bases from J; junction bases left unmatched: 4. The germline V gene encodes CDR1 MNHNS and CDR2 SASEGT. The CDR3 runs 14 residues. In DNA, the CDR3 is TGTGCCAGCAGTGACATCGGGACAGGGCAGCCCCAGCATTTT. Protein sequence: CASSDIGTGQPQHF.

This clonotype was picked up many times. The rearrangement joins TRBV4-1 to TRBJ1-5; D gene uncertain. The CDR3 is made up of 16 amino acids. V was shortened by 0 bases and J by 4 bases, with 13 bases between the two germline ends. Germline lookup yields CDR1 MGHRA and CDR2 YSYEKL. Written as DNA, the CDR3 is TGCGCCAGCAGCCAAGAAAGTGGACCGGTGAATCAGCCCCAGCATTTT. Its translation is CASSQESGPVNQPQHF.

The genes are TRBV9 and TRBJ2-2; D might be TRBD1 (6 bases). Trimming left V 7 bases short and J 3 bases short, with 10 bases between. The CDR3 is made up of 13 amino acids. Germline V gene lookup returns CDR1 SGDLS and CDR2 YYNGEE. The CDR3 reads CASGGAHTGELFF. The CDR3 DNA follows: TGTGCCAGCGGGGGCGCGCACACCGGGGAGCTGTTTTTT.

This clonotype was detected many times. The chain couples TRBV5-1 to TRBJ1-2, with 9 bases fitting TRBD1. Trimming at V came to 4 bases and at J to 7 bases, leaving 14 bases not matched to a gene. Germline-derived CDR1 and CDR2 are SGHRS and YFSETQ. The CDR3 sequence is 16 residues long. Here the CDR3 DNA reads TGCGCCAGCAGCCCCCAAACCCGGGACAGGGTGGTTGGCTACACCTTC. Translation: CASSPQTRDRVVGYTF.

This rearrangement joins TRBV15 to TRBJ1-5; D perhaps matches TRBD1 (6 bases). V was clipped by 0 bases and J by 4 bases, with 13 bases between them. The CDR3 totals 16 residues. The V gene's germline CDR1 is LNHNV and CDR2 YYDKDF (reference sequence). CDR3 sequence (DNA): TGTGCCACCAGCAGAGATCCAGGGGCAGGGAATCAGCCCCAGCATTTT. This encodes CATSRDPGAGNQPQHF.